Shown below are 22 T cell receptor beta chains from a single sample sequenced in a study of blood T cell repertoires in COVID-19. This table comes from immunoSEQ multiplex PCR, and its TCRdb copy is limited to in-frame clones, with some not included. The repertoire holds 150,000 to 250,000 clones, with roughly 80% as singletons. Sequenced material: peripheral blood. The receptors derive from a woman aged 40 to 55 with COVID-19, enrolled during active disease.

Turning to this clone: Its ends do not fully match the called genes, so a read error is possible. This rearrangement joins TRBV5-1 to TRBJ1-6; D not certain. The germline V gene has CDR1 SGHRS and CDR2 YFSETQ. This CDR3 is built from 17 residues. The CDR3 spells CASRLAAPDPDKSPLHF. The CDR3 nucleotides read TGCGCCAGCAGATTAGCCGCCCCCGATCCCGATAAATCACCCCTCCACTTT.

The rearrangement links TRBV5-1 to TRBJ1-3; D unresolved. CDR3 length: 15 amino acids. Trimming took 7 bases from V and 0 from J, leaving 14 bases between them. CDR1 is SGHRS, CDR2 YFSETQ, per germline. CDR3 sequence: CASSSSPSSGNTIYF. CDR3 coding DNA: TGCGCCAGCTCCTCATCACCGAGCTCTGGAAACACCATATATTTT.

This clone was counted a few times. V is TRBV9 and J is TRBJ1-1, with 9 bases fitting TRBD1. V trimming: 4 bases; J trimming: 0 bases; junction bases outside the gene matches: 7. This CDR3 has 16 amino acids. Germline V gene data show CDR1 as SGDLS and CDR2 as YYNGEE. The CDR3 sequence: CASSTGTGLMNTEAFF. CDR3 nucleotides: TGTGCCAGCAGCACCGGGACAGGGCTTATGAACACTGAAGCTTTCTTT.

This rearrangement joins TRBV6-5 to TRBJ1-1; D not resolved. CDR1 MNHEY and CDR2 SVGAGI come from the germline V gene. The CDR3 spans 15 residues. Trimming left V 0 bases short and J 0 bases short, with 8 bases between. The CDR3 spells CASSYSIQLNTEAFF. The CDR3 DNA follows: TGTGCCAGCAGTTACTCTATACAGCTGAACACTGAAGCTTTCTTT.

This clone was detected once. The V and J genes are TRBV7-2 and TRBJ2-2, with 10 bases matching TRBD1. The germline V gene has CDR1 SGHTA and CDR2 FQGNSA. The J segment lost 4 bases and the V segment lost 4 bases, leaving 6 bases of the junction unmatched. There are 16 residues in the CDR3. The CDR3 reads CASSSTWDRGTGELFF. The CDR3 DNA sequence: TGTGCCAGCAGCTCCACTTGGGACAGGGGCACCGGGGAGCTGTTTTTT.

The chain has TRBV9 and TRBJ1-2, with D perhaps TRBD1 (5 bases). The CDR3 totals 14 residues. Germline V gives CDR1 SGDLS, CDR2 YYNGEE. Trimming pared 0 bases from V and 4 bases from J, leaving 10 bases between. CDR3 DNA: TGTGCCAGCAGCGTAGGGGGCGGTCTCTATGGCTACACCTTC. This sequence encodes CASSVGGGLYGYTF.

The gene calls are TRBV10-3 and TRBJ2-2; D is unresolved. Looked up from germline, CDR1 is ENHRY and CDR2 is SYGVKD. The CDR3 is 14 residues long. V gave up 4 bases and J gave up 2 bases, with 8 bases separating them. CDR3 nucleotides: TGTGCCATCAGTGGGCCAACCAACACCGGGGAGCTGTTTTTT. Its translation is CAISGPTNTGELFF.

This clone has more than one count but fewer than ten. The V gene is TRBV2, the J gene TRBJ1-5; 8 bases align to TRBD1. V gave up 6 bases and J gave up 0 bases; unmatched junction bases: 7. This CDR3 is 16 amino acids long. CDR1 is SNHLY, CDR2 FYNNEI, per germline. This CDR3 reads CASRATGALSNQPQHF. In nucleotides, the CDR3 is TGTGCCAGCAGGGCGACAGGGGCCCTTAGCAATCAGCCCCAGCATTTT.

This chain connects TRBV2 to TRBJ1-2; possibly TRBD1 for D (6 bases). Deletions cut 4 bases from V and 4 bases from J, with 10 bases between. The CDR3 has 13 amino acids. Per the germline V gene, CDR1 is SNHLY and CDR2 is FYNNEI. The DNA for the CDR3 is TGTGCCAGCAGTGTAACAGGGATCTATGGCTACACCTTC. It specifies CASSVTGIYGYTF.

This clone was picked up one time. The genes are TRBV24-1 and TRBJ1-5; TRBD1 matches at 9 bases. Germline V gives CDR1 KGHDR, CDR2 SFDVKD. V was clipped by 3 bases and J by 6 bases; unmatched bases: 2. The CDR3 length is 14 residues. CDR3 sequence reads: CATSDGTGLQPQHF. The CDR3 region has the DNA TGTGCCACCAGTGATGGGACAGGGCTTCAGCCCCAGCATTTT.

The rearrangement uses TRBV7-9 and TRBJ2-2; TRBD2 matches at 14 bases. This CDR3 is built from 17 residues. Germline CDR1 SEHNR, CDR2 FQNEAQ (reference sequence). V gave up 5 bases and J gave up 5 bases; unmatched junction bases: 7. CDR3 bases: TGTGCCAGCAGCAGGGGACTAGCGGGAGCGGGGACCGGGGAGCTGTTTTTT. Residues: CASSRGLAGAGTGELFF.

The rearrangement joins TRBV2 to TRBJ1-2; possibly TRBD1 for D (5 bases). V was cut by 6 bases and J by 2 bases, with 7 bases left in between. The CDR3 loop spans 12 amino acids. Germline V gives CDR1 SNHLY, CDR2 FYNNEI. CDR3 sequence reads: CASRGGNYGYTF. CDR3 DNA: TGTGCCAGCAGGGGGGGAAACTATGGCTACACCTTC.

The table lists this clone with a few counts. The genes are TRBV5-4 and TRBJ1-1; TRBD1 is a possible D gene (6 bases). Per the germline V gene, CDR1 is SGHNT and CDR2 is YYREEE (reference sequence). The CDR3 runs 13 residues. V was clipped by 2 bases and J by 6 bases, with 11 bases between them. The DNA for the CDR3 is TGTGCCAGCAGCTTCACAGGGAGTCCTGAAGCTTTCTTT. Translation gives CASSFTGSPEAFF.

The V gene is TRBV19, the J gene TRBJ2-7; D uncertain. Trimming shortened V by 3 bases and J by 3 bases, and 12 bases separated the two germline ends. The germline gives CDR1 LNHDA, CDR2 SQIVND (reference sequence). This CDR3 has 14 residues. The CDR3: CASSIGEEIYEQYF. The CDR3 nucleotides are TGTGCCAGTAGTATTGGCGAGGAAATCTACGAGCAGTACTTC.

The V call is TRBV19, the J call TRBJ2-3, with TRBD2 identical over 9 bases. The germline V gene encodes CDR1 LNHDA and CDR2 SQIVND (reference sequence). This CDR3 comprises 17 residues. Trimming removed 4 bases from V and 4 bases from J; junction bases left unmatched: 12. CDR3 sequence: CASSKEPGLAFPDTQYF. The DNA of the CDR3 is TGTGCCAGTAGTAAAGAACCGGGACTAGCCTTCCCAGATACGCAGTATTTT.

This rearrangement joins TRBV6-5 to TRBJ2-5; 11 bases are a match to TRBD2. V shed 3 bases, J shed 4 bases, and the junction held 7 bases outside the gene matches. The CDR3 has 16 amino acids. In germline, CDR1 is MNHEY, CDR2 SVGAGI. CDR3 DNA sequence: TGTGCCAGCAGTTATAGCGGGGGGGACTCTTCAGAGACCCAGTACTTC. It codes for CASSYSGGDSSETQYF.

This clone was detected once. The V gene is TRBV9, the J gene TRBJ2-3; D unresolved. Germline V lookup: CDR1 SGDLS, CDR2 YYNGEE. The CDR3 covers 14 residues. Trimming cost V 0 bases and J 2 bases, with 7 bases left between them. The chain's CDR3 is CASSVGVDTDTQYF. DNA for the CDR3: TGTGCCAGCAGCGTAGGAGTTGACACAGATACGCAGTATTTT.

The chain employs TRBV6-1 and TRBJ2-1, with TRBD1 matching over 7 bases. The CDR3 loop spans 15 amino acids. Germline trimming cut 2 bases from V and 4 bases from J; bases unmatched to any gene: 5. Germline V gene sequence: CDR1 MNHNS, CDR2 SASEGT. CDR3 residues: CASSEYRGLYNEQFF. The CDR3 nucleotides read TGTGCCAGCAGTGAATATAGGGGGCTGTACAATGAGCAGTTCTTC.

In its sample, this clone was seen a few times. The V and J genes are TRBV10-3 and TRBJ1-1, with TRBD1 identical over 7 bases. This CDR3 has 13 amino acids. The V and J ends lost 6 bases and 6 bases, in that order; junction bases with no gene match: 7. Germline V gene sequence: CDR1 ENHRY, CDR2 SYGVKD. CDR3 coding DNA: TGTGCCATCAGCCCGACAGGGATCGCTGAAGCTTTCTTT. Amino acids: CAISPTGIAEAFF.

The rearrangement links TRBV19 to TRBJ2-7, with D uncertain. Germline V gene data show CDR1 as LNHDA and CDR2 as SQIVND (reference sequence). Trimming pared 3 bases from V and 2 bases from J, leaving 11 bases between. The CDR3 loop spans 14 amino acids. The CDR3 reads CASSMGHATYEQYF. DNA for the CDR3: TGTGCCAGTAGTATGGGCCACGCGACCTACGAGCAGTACTTC.

This chain connects TRBV7-2 to TRBJ2-5, with 8 positions matching TRBD1. V gave up 5 bases and J gave up 4 bases; unmatched junction bases: 9. The germline V gene encodes CDR1 SGHTA and CDR2 FQGNSA. The CDR3 covers 15 residues. CDR3 coding DNA: TGTGCCAGCAGCCCGCGACAGGGGCAGGGAGAGACCCAGTACTTC. Translating it yields CASSPRQGQGETQYF. The full variable domain, with the rest looked up from reference TRBV7-2 and TRBJ2-5, is GAGVSQSPSNKVTEKGKDVELRCDPISGHTALYWYRQSLGQGLEFLIYFQGNSAPDKSGLPSDRFSAERTGGSVSTLTIQRTQQEDSAVYLCASSPRQGQGETQYFGPGTRLLVL.

The J gene is TRBJ2-3, the V gene TRBV5-1, with a tentative D call TRBD1 (6 bases). The ends were cut back, 4 bases at V and 1 base at J, with 16 bases in the middle. Germline-derived CDR1 and CDR2 are SGHRS and YFSETQ. The CDR3 has 16 residues. The CDR3 protein is CASSPGYRVGTDTQYF. The CDR3 DNA reads as TGCGCCAGCAGCCCGGGGTACAGGGTCGGCACAGATACGCAGTATTTT. The entire variable domain, with the rest obtained from reference TRBV5-1 and TRBJ2-3, is as follows: KAGVTQTPRYLIKTRGQQVTLSCSPISGHRSVSWYQQTPGQGLQFLFEYFSETQRNKGNFPGRFSGRQFSNSRSEMNVSTLELGDSALYLCASSPGYRVGTDTQYFGPGTRLTVL.